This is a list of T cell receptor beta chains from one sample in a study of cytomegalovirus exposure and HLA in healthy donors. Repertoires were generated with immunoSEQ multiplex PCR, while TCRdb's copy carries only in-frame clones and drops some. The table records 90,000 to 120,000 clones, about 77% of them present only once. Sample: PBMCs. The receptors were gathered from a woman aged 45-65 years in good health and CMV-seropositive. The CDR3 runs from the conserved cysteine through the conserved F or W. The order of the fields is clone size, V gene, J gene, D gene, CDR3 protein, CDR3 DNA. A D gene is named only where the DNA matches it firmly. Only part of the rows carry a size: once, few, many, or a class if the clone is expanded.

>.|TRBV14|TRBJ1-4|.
CASSLRVNEKLFF
TGTGCCAGCAGTCTCAGGGTGAATGAAAAACTGTTTTTT
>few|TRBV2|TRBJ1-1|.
CASRGTIMNTEAFF
TGTGCCAGCAGAGGGACAATCATGAACACTGAAGCTTTCTTT
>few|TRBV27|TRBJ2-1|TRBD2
CASSSPSGGLDEQFF
TGTGCCAGCAGTTCCCCTAGCGGGGGGTTAGATGAGCAGTTCTTC
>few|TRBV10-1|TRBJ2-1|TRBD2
CASSGRTRPLDSYNEQFF
TGCGCCAGCAGTGGGAGGACTAGACCTTTGGACTCCTACAATGAGCAGTTCTTC
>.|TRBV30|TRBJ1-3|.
CAWSDEIYTIYF
TGTGCCTGGAGTGACGAGATATACACCATATATTTT
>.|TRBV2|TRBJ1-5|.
CASSEAAPTANSNQPQHF
TGTGCCAGCAGTGAAGCTGCCCCGACAGCGAATAGCAATCAGCCCCAGCATTTT
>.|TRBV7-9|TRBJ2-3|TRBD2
CSSGVSSGTDTQYF
TGTTCCAGCGGGGTGTCTAGCGGCACAGATACGCAGTATTTT
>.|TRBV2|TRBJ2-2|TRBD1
CASRGRRQGRSGELFF
TGTGCCAGCAGGGGACGCCGACAGGGGAGGTCCGGGGAGCTGTTTTTT
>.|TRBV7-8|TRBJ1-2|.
CASSLYRRGRIDYGYTF
TGTGCCAGCAGCTTATATCGCAGGGGCAGAATAGACTATGGCTACACCTTC
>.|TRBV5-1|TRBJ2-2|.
CASGPTGANTGELFF
TGCGCCAGCGGGCCAACGGGAGCGAACACCGGGGAGCTGTTTTTT
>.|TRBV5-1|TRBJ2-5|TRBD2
CASSGLAGEETQYF
TGCGCCAGCAGCGGACTAGCGGGGGAAGAGACCCAGTACTTC
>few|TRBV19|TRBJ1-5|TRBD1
CASYQGGNQPQHF
TGTGCCAGTTATCAGGGGGGCAATCAGCCCCAGCATTTT
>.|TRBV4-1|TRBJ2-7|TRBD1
CASSPTLGTGMNEQYF
TGCGCCAGCAGCCCCACCCTTGGGACAGGGATGAACGAGCAGTACTTC
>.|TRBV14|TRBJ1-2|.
CASTPGRGFGYTF
TGTGCCAGCACCCCCGGCAGGGGTTTTGGCTACACCTTC
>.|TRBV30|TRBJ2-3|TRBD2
CAWSVHRTSGGAGTDTQYF
TGTGCCTGGAGTGTACATAGGACTAGCGGGGGGGCCGGGACAGATACGCAGTATTTT
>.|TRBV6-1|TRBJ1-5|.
CASSRDSKQPQHF
TGTGCCAGCAGCCGGGACTCGAAACAGCCCCAGCATTTT
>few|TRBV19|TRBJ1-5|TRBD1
CASSIAPGGQGINQPQHF
TGTGCCAGTAGTATAGCGCCCGGGGGACAGGGAATCAATCAGCCCCAGCATTTT
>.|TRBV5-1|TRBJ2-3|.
CASSAAHSIGATDTQYF
TGCGCCAGCAGCGCAGCCCACAGTATTGGTGCCACAGATACGCAGTATTTT
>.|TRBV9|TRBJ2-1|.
CASTQGRGGANGEQFF
TGTGCCAGCACCCAAGGAAGGGGGGGGGCCAACGGTGAGCAGTTCTTC
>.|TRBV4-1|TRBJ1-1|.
CASSQETETLNTEAFF
TGCGCCAGCAGCCAAGAAACAGAAACTCTGAACACTGAAGCTTTCTTT